Each of the 32 T cell receptor beta chains below was sequenced from the same sample in a study of neoadjuvant nivolumab and ipilimumab in lung cancer (TCRdb year 2020). The library was prepared using the immunoSEQ multiplex PCR assay. TCRdb holds this immuneACCESS table with in-frame rearrangements only. Some clones are missing; in checked studies, unresolved V genes explain under half, and the rest has no known cause. The table for this sample lists fewer than 30,000 clones; 70% to 80% of them were counted only once. About 18% of the sample goes to the ten largest clones. The time point label on this specimen signifies: at surgical resection after neoadjuvant nivolumab +/- ipilimumab. The starting material was tumor tissue, obtained after neoadjuvant nivolumab, alone or with ipilimumab, at or shortly before surgery. These receptors originate from an adult with non-small cell lung cancer.

This chain uses TRBV2 with TRBJ2-5; D is possibly TRBD1 (6 bases). This CDR3 region has 14 residues. In germline, CDR1 is SNHLY, CDR2 FYNNEI. V dropped 4 bases and J dropped 4 bases, with 13 bases sitting between them. CDR3 nucleotides: TGTGCCAGCAGTGCGGGACAAACCCGAGAGACCCAGTACTTC. It is translated as CASSAGQTRETQYF. The full variable domain, in which reference TRBV2 and TRBJ2-5 provide the parts outside the CDR3, is EPEVTQTPSHQVTQMGQEVILRCVPISNHLYFYWYRQILGQKVEFLVSFYNNEISEKSEIFDDQFSVERPDGSNFTLKIRSTKLEDSAMYFCASSAGQTRETQYFGPGTRLLVL.

The chain joins TRBV5-4 to TRBJ1-6; D perhaps matches TRBD1 (6 bases). V lost 4 bases to trimming and J lost 9 bases, with 8 bases between them. There are 12 residues in the CDR3. Germline CDR1 and CDR2: SGHNT and YYREEE (reference sequence). The CDR3 here is CASSKTGSPLHF. Here the CDR3 DNA reads TGTGCCAGCAGCAAGACAGGTTCACCCCTCCACTTT.

This rearrangement joins TRBV4-2 to TRBJ2-1, with TRBD1 identical over 7 bases. V lost 1 base, J lost 5 bases, and 5 bases stayed unmatched. The CDR3 extends over 15 amino acids. Germline values: CDR1 LGHNA, CDR2 YNFKEQ. The CDR3 protein is CASSQVGGRDNEQFF. The DNA of the CDR3 is TGTGCCAGCAGCCAAGTAGGGGGCCGTGACAATGAGCAGTTCTTC.

V gene TRBV28 combines with J gene TRBJ2-3; perhaps TRBD1 as D (6 bases). Trimming cost V 10 bases and J 2 bases, with 19 bases left between them. The length of the CDR3 is 15 residues. From germline, CDR1 is MDHEN and CDR2 SYDVKM. The CDR3 coding sequence is TGTGCCACCGTTGGACAGCCTTTAACCACAGATACGCAGTATTTT. This codes for CATVGQPLTTDTQYF.

The genes are TRBV6-5 and TRBJ1-1, with a weak D call TRBD1 (6 bases). Germline assignment: CDR1 MNHEY and CDR2 SVGAGI. The CDR3 spans 12 residues. V was clipped by 2 bases and J by 6 bases, with 7 bases between them. DNA of the CDR3: TGTGCCAGCAGTTACAGGGGGTCTGAAGCTTTCTTT. It encodes CASSYRGSEAFF.

This clone was found once. This chain joins TRBV9 and TRBJ2-1; D unclear. The CDR3 consists of 17 residues. Trimming removed 3 bases from V and 2 bases from J, with 18 bases in between. CDR1 and CDR2 from the germline V gene are SGDLS and YYNGEE. The CDR3 sequence: CASSASTPGPTYNEQFF. The CDR3 bases are TGTGCCAGCAGCGCCTCAACCCCCGGACCTACCTACAATGAGCAGTTCTTC.

This rearrangement joins TRBV5-5 to TRBJ2-6; D assignment may be TRBD1 or TRBD2 (6 bases each). From germline, CDR1 is SGHKS and CDR2 YYEKEE (reference sequence). This CDR3 spans 16 amino acids. With 0 bases removed from V and 1 base from J, the gap between germline ends came to 8 bases. The CDR3 nucleotides read TGTGCCAGCAGCTTGGCGGGGGCATCTGGGGCCAACGTCCTGACTTTC. Translation gives CASSLAGASGANVLTF.

By share, this clone ranks as medium-sized. The V and J genes are TRBV29-1 and TRBJ1-2; no definite D call. Trimming pared 4 bases from V and 1 base from J, leaving 4 bases between. Germline V gives CDR1 SQVTM, CDR2 ANQGSEA. This CDR3 comprises 11 residues. CDR3 DNA: TGCAGCGTTGTCTATAACTATGGCTACACCTTC. Translated, it gives CSVVYNYGYTF.

The J gene is TRBJ2-2, the V gene TRBV4-1; D remains ambiguous. Germline CDR1 and CDR2: MGHRA and YSYEKL. Between the trimmed V and J ends, which lost 1 base and 5 bases, there was a span of 11 bases. The CDR3 runs to 15 residues. This chain's CDR3 is CASSQAVQRTGELFF. The CDR3 DNA reads as TGCGCCAGCAGCCAAGCAGTCCAACGAACCGGGGAGCTGTTTTTT.

In its sample, this clone was seen once. The J gene is TRBJ1-2, the V gene TRBV30; perhaps TRBD1 as D (5 bases). Per germline, CDR1 GTSNPN and CDR2 SVGIG (reference sequence). The germline V and J ends were trimmed by 0 bases and 7 bases, with 12 bases remaining between them. The CDR3 length is 13 residues. This CDR3 is CAWSVLAGSGYTF. The CDR3 DNA reads TGTGCCTGGAGTGTGCTAGCAGGGTCTGGCTACACCTTC.

The gene calls are TRBV9 and TRBJ2-1; 8 positions agree with TRBD2. This CDR3 has 17 amino acids. Looked up from germline, CDR1 is SGDLS and CDR2 is YYNGEE. V dropped 0 bases and J dropped 0; count of bases not matched to a gene: 5. CDR3 residues: CASSVATGGASYNEQFF. CDR3 coding DNA: TGTGCCAGCAGCGTAGCTACGGGGGGGGCCTCCTACAATGAGCAGTTCTTC.

There are a few counts of this clone. The rearrangement links TRBV12-1 to TRBJ1-1. TRBV12-1 is recorded as a pseudogene. The CDR3 has 12 residues. CDR3 in DNA: TGTGCCAGCAGCCCGACCCCCACTGAAGCTTTCTTT. Translated, it gives CASSPTPTEAFF.

Written as DNA, the CDR3 is TGTGCCACCTCCCCTGACGGGGGGGGCACAGATACGCAGTATTTT. This sequence encodes CATSPDGGGTDTQYF. V is TRBV5-4 and J is TRBJ2-3, with 8 bases aligning to TRBD2. The CDR3 covers 15 residues. CDR1 and CDR2 (germline): SGHNT, YYREEE (reference sequence). V shed 9 bases, J shed 1 base, and the junction held 10 bases outside the gene matches.

This clone was counted a few times. The gene calls are TRBV7-3 and TRBJ1-2, with a possible D match to TRBD1 (6 bases). The CDR3 length is 14 residues. V lost 2 bases and J 7 bases, leaving 14 bases between the germline ends. CDR1 SGHTA and CDR2 FQGTGA come from the germline V gene. In DNA form, the CDR3 reads TGTGCCAGCAGCTTAGGAGGCGCGGGGGCTGGCTACACCTTC. Encoded protein: CASSLGGAGAGYTF.

The chain carries TRBV5-5 and TRBJ1-4; no clear D. Germline V CDR1 and CDR2: SGHKS, YYEKEE (reference sequence). The CDR3 sequence is 15 residues long. The V gene lost 4 bases and the J gene lost 6 bases, with 16 bases spanning the gap. The CDR3 region is CASSRAPGGYEKLFF. CDR3 DNA: TGTGCCAGCAGCCGGGCCCCCGGAGGTTATGAAAAACTGTTTTTT.

This chain joins TRBV2 and TRBJ2-1; TRBD2 might be the D (6 bases). This CDR3 has 13 amino acids. Trimming took off 6 bases at V and 5 bases at J, with 11 bases between the two ends. Germline V gives CDR1 SNHLY, CDR2 FYNNEI. In DNA, the CDR3 is TGTGCCAGCAGCCTGGGACTTCACAATGAGCAGTTCTTC. Translated, it gives CASSLGLHNEQFF.

This sequence joins TRBV7-9 and TRBJ1-1; D call uncertain. Between the trimmed V and J ends, which lost 4 bases and 0 bases, there was a span of 6 bases. The germline CDR1 and CDR2 sequences are SEHNR and FQNEAQ (reference sequence). The CDR3 is made up of 13 amino acids. CDR3 coding DNA: TGTGCCAGCAGCTCCGGGGTGAACACTGAAGCTTTCTTT. Amino acid sequence: CASSSGVNTEAFF.

The rearrangement uses TRBV6-5 and TRBJ1-6; D perhaps matches TRBD1 (6 bases). From germline, CDR1 is MNHEY and CDR2 SVGAGI. V was shortened by 0 bases and J by 6 bases, with 9 bases between the two germline ends. CDR3 size: 15 residues. The chain's CDR3 is CASSYSTQGNSPLHF. CDR3 nucleotide sequence: TGTGCCAGCAGTTACTCGACACAGGGTAATTCACCCCTCCACTTT.

The chain carries TRBV7-9 and TRBJ1-1; D uncertain. The V end was cut by 5 bases, the J end by 2 bases, with 12 bases between. The CDR3 runs 14 residues. CDR1 SEHNR and CDR2 FQNEAQ come from the germline V gene (reference sequence). The CDR3 loop is CASSLPSENTEAFF. The CDR3 nucleotides are TGTGCCAGCAGCCTTCCGTCGGAAAACACTGAAGCTTTCTTT.

The chain links TRBV7-9 to TRBJ2-7; the D is unclear. There are 14 residues in the CDR3. CDR1 and CDR2 (germline): SEHNR, FQNEAQ (reference sequence). Trimming took off 0 bases at V and 2 bases at J, with 8 bases between the two ends. The CDR3 coding sequence is TGTGCCAGCAGCTTAGCTTCCCAGACCTACGAGCAGTACTTC. Translated, it gives CASSLASQTYEQYF.

The chain employs TRBV29-1 and TRBJ2-1; 12 bases match TRBD2. Germline loops: CDR1 SQVTM, CDR2 ANQGSEA. With V trimmed by 6 bases and J by 4 bases, 4 bases remained unmatched. This CDR3 is 14 amino acids long. CDR3 loop: CSVMTSGSYNEQFF. DNA of the CDR3: TGCAGCGTAATGACTAGCGGGAGTTACAATGAGCAGTTCTTC.

This rearrangement joins TRBV4-1 to TRBJ2-5; 9 positions agree with TRBD2. This CDR3 contains 16 residues. The J segment lost 2 bases and the V segment lost 4 bases, leaving 8 bases of the junction unmatched. Germline assignment: CDR1 MGHRA and CDR2 YSYEKL. The CDR3 sequence is CASSLSGAGGQETQYF. Written as DNA, the CDR3 is TGCGCCAGCAGCCTCTCGGGGGCGGGGGGGCAAGAGACCCAGTACTTC.

The chain employs TRBV7-9 and TRBJ2-1; no clear D. Germline-derived CDR1 and CDR2 are SEHNR and FQNEAQ (reference sequence). The V gene lost 5 bases and the J gene lost 9 bases, with 11 bases spanning the gap. This CDR3 has 12 residues. DNA for the CDR3: TGTGCCAGCAGCCGTACGCATATTGAGCAGTTCTTC. Amino acid sequence: CASSRTHIEQFF. Filled out from reference TRBV7-9 and TRBJ2-1, the complete variable domain reads DTGVSQNPRHKITKRGQNVTFRCDPISEHNRLYWYRQTLGQGPEFLTYFQNEAQLEKSRLLSDRFSAERPKGSFSTLEIQRTEQGDSAMYLCASSRTHIEQFFGPGTRLTVL.

The chain uses TRBV29-1 and TRBJ2-5, with D maybe TRBD1 (5 bases). V was cut by 4 bases and J by 0 bases, with 6 bases left in between. Germline assignment: CDR1 SQVTM and CDR2 ANQGSEA. This CDR3 has 12 residues. In DNA, the CDR3 is TGCAGCGTTGGGACATACCAAGAGACCCAGTACTTC. This gives the protein CSVGTYQETQYF.

The V call is TRBV2, the J call TRBJ2-3, with D possibly matching TRBD2 (5 bases). Germline CDR1 reads SNHLY; CDR2 reads FYNNEI. This CDR3 is 15 amino acids long. V lost 5 bases to trimming and J lost 1 base, with 13 bases between them. The CDR3 nucleotides read TGTGCCAGCAGTTCGGAGCGGCGAGGCACAGATACGCAGTATTTT. Its translation is CASSSERRGTDTQYF.

The chain joins TRBV18 to TRBJ2-1; D remains unclear. There are 14 residues in the CDR3. Looked up from germline, CDR1 is KGHSH and CDR2 is LQKENI. V was trimmed by 3 bases and J by 5 bases, leaving 11 bases between them. CDR3 loop: CASSPSWADNEQFF. CDR3 coding DNA: TGTGCCAGCTCACCCTCCTGGGCAGACAATGAGCAGTTCTTC. The full variable domain, its missing parts supplied by reference TRBV18 and TRBJ2-1, is NAGVMQNPRHLVRRRGQEARLRCSPMKGHSHVYWYRQLPEEGLKFMVYLQKENIIDESGMPKERFSAEFPKEGPSILRIQQVVRGDSAAYFCASSPSWADNEQFFGPGTRLTVL.

This chain links TRBV7-2 with TRBJ1-1; D possibly corresponds to TRBD1 (5 bases). Trimming stripped 0 bases from V and 4 bases from J, with 9 bases between. In germline, CDR1 is SGHTA, CDR2 FQGNSA. The CDR3 sequence is 14 residues long. As DNA, the CDR3 is TGTGCCAGCAGCTTAGCGTCAGGGAGCACTGAAGCTTTCTTT. It codes for CASSLASGSTEAFF.

The CDR3 coding sequence is TGTGCCAGCAGCCAACAGGGCCCGGGGACTGAAGCTTTCTTT. Protein product: CASSQQGPGTEAFF. The chain couples TRBV5-4 to TRBJ1-1, with a weak D call TRBD1 (6 bases). Germline V lookup: CDR1 SGHNT, CDR2 YYREEE (reference sequence). This CDR3 is 14 amino acids long. Trimming removed 4 bases from V and 5 bases from J, with 15 bases in between.

V usage is TRBV5-6 and J usage is TRBJ1-4; 8 bases are a match to TRBD1. After removal of 2 bases from V and 8 bases from J, the junction contained 5 bases not matched to a gene. CDR1 SGHDT and CDR2 YYEEEE come from the germline V gene. This CDR3 contains 14 residues. Here the CDR3 reads CASSFGQGTEKLFF. CDR3 sequence (DNA): TGTGCCAGCAGCTTTGGACAGGGCACGGAAAAACTGTTTTTT.

The chain employs TRBV28 and TRBJ1-1, with unresolved D. Germline V gene sequence: CDR1 MDHEN, CDR2 SYDVKM. Trimming cost V 2 bases and J 6 bases, with 10 bases left between them. The CDR3 sequence is 13 residues long. The CDR3 sequence: CASSLPSGSEAFF. Here the CDR3 DNA reads TGTGCCAGCAGTTTACCCTCGGGTTCTGAAGCTTTCTTT.

This clone was counted a few times. The chain uses TRBV7-2 and TRBJ2-3; 9 bases are a match to TRBD1. Per the germline V gene, CDR1 is SGHTA and CDR2 is FQGNSA. This CDR3 contains 14 residues. V was pared by 2 bases and J by 6 bases, with 3 bases of the junction left unmatched. CDR3 loop: CASSLRTGADTQYF. CDR3 coding DNA: TGTGCCAGCAGCTTACGGACAGGGGCCGATACGCAGTATTTT.

This clone was counted only a few times. The chain combines TRBV5-4 with TRBJ2-3; 10 bases map to TRBD2. CDR1 SGHNT and CDR2 YYREEE come from the germline V gene (reference sequence). The length of the CDR3 is 16 residues. Trimming at V came to 5 bases and at J to 2 bases, leaving 8 bases not matched to a gene. The CDR3 DNA reads as TGTGCCAGCAGACCCAGCGGGGGGGTCCCCACAGATACGCAGTATTTT. Its protein product is CASRPSGGVPTDTQYF.